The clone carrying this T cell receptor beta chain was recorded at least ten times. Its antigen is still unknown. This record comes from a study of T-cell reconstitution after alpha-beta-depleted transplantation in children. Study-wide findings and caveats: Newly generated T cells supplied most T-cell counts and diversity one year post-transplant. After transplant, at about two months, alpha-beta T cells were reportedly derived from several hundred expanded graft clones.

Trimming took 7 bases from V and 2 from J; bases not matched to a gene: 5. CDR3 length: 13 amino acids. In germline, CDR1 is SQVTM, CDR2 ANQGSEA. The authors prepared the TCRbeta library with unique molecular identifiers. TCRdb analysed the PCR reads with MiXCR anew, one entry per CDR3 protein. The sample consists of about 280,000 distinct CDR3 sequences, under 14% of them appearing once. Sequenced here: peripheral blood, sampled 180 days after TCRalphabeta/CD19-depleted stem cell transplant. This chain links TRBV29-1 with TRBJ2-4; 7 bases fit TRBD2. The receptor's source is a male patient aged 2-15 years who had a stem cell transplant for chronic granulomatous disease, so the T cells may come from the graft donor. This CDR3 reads CSAGGGSKNIQYF. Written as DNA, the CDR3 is TGCAGCGCCGGCGGGGGATCCAAAAACATTCAGTACTTC.